This entry lists 24 T cell receptor beta chains sequenced from one sample in a study of T-cell memory formation after mild COVID-19. TCRdb re-called the 5' RACE reads through MiXCR, storing one row per CDR3 protein. Of a few hundred thousand distinct CDR3 sequences in the sample, less than 25% are singletons; the top ten hold around a fifth. Sequences were obtained from PBMCs or a T cell subset sorted from them (not recorded which). These receptors were obtained from a man aged 18-30 years who had mild COVID-19 (a few samples of this study predate the infection). Cell type and time point are not known.

In this sample, this clonotype turned up many times. The J gene is TRBJ2-3, the V gene TRBV5-1, with 10 bases aligning to TRBD2. V trimming: 0 bases; J trimming: 5 bases; junction bases outside the gene matches: 3. CDR1 is SGHRS and CDR2 is YFSETQ in the germline V gene. The CDR3 consists of 15 residues. Written as DNA, the CDR3 is TGCGCCAGCAGCTTGGTAGCGGGGGGCCGAGATACGCAGTATTTT. Its translation: CASSLVAGGRDTQYF.

The DNA for the CDR3 is TGTGCCAGCAAAGACGGCGATTATTTGAACACTGAAGCTTTCTTT. It codes for CASKDGDYLNTEAFF. The chain recombines TRBV11-2 with TRBJ1-1; D gene uncertain. The length of the CDR3 is 15 residues. Germline V gene data show CDR1 as SGHAT and CDR2 as FQNNGV. With 7 bases removed from V and 0 bases from J, the gap between germline ends came to 15 bases.

This clonotype was observed a handful of times. The chain carries TRBV7-8 and TRBJ2-5; D remains ambiguous. V lost 3 bases to trimming and J lost 0 bases, with 8 bases between them. The CDR3 consists of 14 residues. Germline assignment: CDR1 SGHVS and CDR2 FQNEAQ. The CDR3 bases are TGTGCCAGCAGCTTCGGGTTGTACCAAGAGACCCAGTACTTC. It is translated as CASSFGLYQETQYF.

The chain combines TRBV6-5 with TRBJ2-2; TRBD2 might be the D (5 bases). The CDR3 loop spans 15 amino acids. CDR1 and CDR2 from the germline V gene are MNHEY and SVGAGI. V lost 6 bases and J lost 3, with 14 bases in between. CDR3 DNA sequence: TGTGCCAGCAGACTTCCCGCCGGGGACACCGGGGAGCTGTTTTTT. It specifies CASRLPAGDTGELFF.

The chain uses TRBV18 and TRBJ1-2; the match to TRBD1 covers 7 bases. The CDR3 totals 16 residues. Germline V gives CDR1 KGHSH, CDR2 LQKENI. The V segment lost 6 bases and the J segment 3 bases; nucleotides outside the gene matches: 13. Here the CDR3 reads CASSSNLGTEYYGYTF. CDR3 nucleotides: TGTGCCAGCTCCTCGAATTTGGGGACAGAGTACTATGGCTACACCTTC.

The V and J genes are TRBV3-1 and TRBJ2-4; D is undetermined. CDR3 size: 13 residues. The germline CDR1 and CDR2 sequences are LGHDT and YNNKEL (reference sequence). V lost 3 bases and J 4 bases, leaving 7 bases between the germline ends. The CDR3 reads CASSHDWKNIQYF. CDR3 sequence (DNA): TGTGCCAGCAGCCACGACTGGAAAAACATTCAGTACTTC.

This clonotype occurred a few times. V is TRBV6-5 and J is TRBJ2-7; D possibly corresponds to TRBD1 (6 bases). Germline CDR1 MNHEY, CDR2 SVGAGI. Trimming pared 4 bases from V and 3 bases from J, leaving 13 bases between. The CDR3 has 14 residues. CDR3 residues: CASSSVTGGYEQYF. CDR3 nucleotide sequence: TGTGCCAGCAGTTCCGTGACAGGTGGCTACGAGCAGTACTTC.

The sample holds many counts of this clonotype. This chain connects TRBV5-1 to TRBJ1-5; no clear D. This CDR3 has 15 amino acids. The germline CDR1 and CDR2 sequences are SGHRS and YFSETQ. Deletions cut 0 bases from V and 2 bases from J, with 9 bases between. CDR3 in amino acids: CASSLDGLGNQPQHF. CDR3 bases: TGCGCCAGCAGCTTGGATGGGTTGGGCAATCAGCCCCAGCATTTT.

This clonotype was detected only a few times. The chain is built from TRBV12-3 or TRBV12-4 and TRBJ2-3, with 9 nucleotides matching TRBD1. This CDR3 is 16 amino acids long. V gave up 6 bases and J gave up 1 base; unmatched junction bases: 8. CDR3 sequence: CASSPGTGFGTDTQYF. CDR3 in DNA: TGTGCCAGCAGCCCAGGGACAGGGTTCGGCACAGATACGCAGTATTTT.

This clonotype has ten or more counts. The CDR3 loop is CSVGTTLAGPEAFF. CDR3 DNA sequence: TGCAGCGTGGGTACAACATTAGCGGGGCCTGAAGCTTTCTTT. V gene TRBV29-1 combines with J gene TRBJ1-1, with a weak D call TRBD1 (5 bases). The CDR3 loop spans 14 amino acids. Germline V gives CDR1 SQVTM, CDR2 ANQGSEA. The V and J ends lost 6 bases and 6 bases respectively, with 20 bases between them.

The chain has TRBV5-1 and TRBJ2-2; 9 positions match TRBD1. The germline V gene encodes CDR1 SGHRS and CDR2 YFSETQ. V trimming: 1 base; J trimming: 6 bases; junction bases outside the gene matches: 19. This CDR3 is 20 amino acids long. As DNA, the CDR3 is TGCGCCAGCAGCTTGAGACGGGACAGGGCCCCACGAGGAGGATCCGGGGAGCTGTTTTTT. Its translation: CASSLRRDRAPRGGSGELFF.

The chain links TRBV4-2 to TRBJ2-1; 9 bases line up with TRBD1. V shed 2 bases, J shed 7 bases, and the junction held 9 bases outside the gene matches. Per the germline V gene, CDR1 is LGHNA and CDR2 is YNFKEQ. This CDR3 contains 16 residues. The CDR3 nucleotides read TGTGCCAGCAGCCAACAACAGGGGGCATATAGGAATGAGCAGTTCTTC. Amino acids: CASSQQQGAYRNEQFF.

The rearrangement links TRBV7-2 to TRBJ2-7; TRBD2 agrees at 9 bases. CDR1 and CDR2 (germline): SGHTA, FQGNSA. The trim removed 5 bases at V and 2 bases at J, leaving 10 bases unmatched. The CDR3 runs to 16 residues. The CDR3 here is CASSEGGSGGAYEQYF. CDR3 bases: TGTGCCAGCAGCGAAGGGGGTAGCGGGGGCGCCTACGAGCAGTACTTC.

This rearrangement joins TRBV7-9 to TRBJ2-1, with TRBD1 matching 11 bases. V shed 2 bases, J shed 7 bases, and the junction held 4 bases outside the gene matches. This CDR3 has 15 amino acids. The V gene's germline CDR1 is SEHNR and CDR2 FQNEAQ (reference sequence). This chain's CDR3 is CASSLRTGGGNEQFF. In nucleotides, the CDR3 is TGTGCCAGCAGCTTACGGACAGGGGGCGGGAATGAGCAGTTCTTC.

CDR3 nucleotides: TGTGCCAGCAGTTACGGGGACGGATATCAGCCCCAGCATTTT. Protein product: CASSYGDGYQPQHF. The chain is built from TRBV6-5 and TRBJ1-5; D might be TRBD1 (5 bases). The CDR3 loop spans 14 amino acids. Germline V gene sequence: CDR1 MNHEY, CDR2 SVGAGI. Trimming pared 2 bases from V and 5 bases from J, leaving 10 bases between.

This clonotype appeared many times. The genes are TRBV5-1 and TRBJ2-7; the D is unclear. Germline-derived CDR1 and CDR2 are SGHRS and YFSETQ. Trimming stripped 0 bases from V and 0 bases from J, with 7 bases between. This CDR3 region has 14 residues. The CDR3 is CASSLDPSSYEQYV. In DNA, the CDR3 is TGCGCCAGCAGCTTGGATCCGAGCTCCTACGAGCAGTACGTC.

This clonotype showed up just a few times. V and J are TRBV5-6 and TRBJ2-5; TRBD1 might be the D (6 bases). The V gene's germline CDR1 is SGHDT and CDR2 YYEEEE. The CDR3 has 14 amino acids. V dropped 4 bases and J dropped 5 bases, with 15 bases sitting between them. The CDR3 sequence is CASSHSGAGETQYF. The CDR3 coding sequence is TGTGCCAGCAGCCATTCAGGGGCGGGCGAGACCCAGTACTTC.

The chain joins TRBV21-1 to TRBJ2-5. TRBV21-1 constitutes a pseudogene. The CDR3 is 15 residues long. The CDR3 DNA sequence: TGTGCCAGCAGCAAGGGGTGGGATGGTCAAGAGACCCAGTACTTC. Protein sequence: CASSKGWDGQETQYF.

This clonotype was observed many times. This sequence joins TRBV7-3 and TRBJ2-1; D is perhaps TRBD2 (7 bases). This CDR3 comprises 13 residues. The V and J ends lost 1 base and 9 bases respectively, with 10 bases between them. The germline V gene has CDR1 SGHTA and CDR2 FQGTGA. The CDR3 region has the DNA TGTGCCAGCAGCTTAATGGGAGGGGGTGAGCAGTTCTTC. Protein: CASSLMGGGEQFF.

This clonotype was detected only a few times. This sequence joins TRBV7-2 and TRBJ1-1; D might be TRBD1 (6 bases). V was trimmed by 3 bases and J by 4 bases, leaving 15 bases between them. Germline V CDR1 and CDR2: SGHTA, FQGNSA. The CDR3 spans 15 residues. The CDR3 DNA follows: TGTGCCAGCAGCTTGGGGGGCGCAAGGCTCACTGAAGCTTTCTTT. This translates into CASSLGGARLTEAFF.

The chain joins TRBV7-2 to TRBJ2-2; D gene uncertain. Trimming shortened V by 5 bases and J by 9 bases, and 13 bases separated the two germline ends. This CDR3 contains 13 residues. Germline values: CDR1 SGHTA, CDR2 FQGNSA. The CDR3 loop reads CASSPSQIRELFF. In DNA form, the CDR3 reads TGTGCCAGCAGCCCCAGTCAGATCAGGGAGCTGTTTTTT.

This clonotype came up many times. J is TRBJ1-1 and V is TRBV12-3 or TRBV12-4; D is unclear. Trimming shortened V by 4 bases and J by 4 bases, and 7 bases separated the two germline ends. This CDR3 contains 12 residues. This chain's CDR3 is CASSSWGTEAFF. DNA of the CDR3: TGTGCCAGCAGTTCTTGGGGCACTGAAGCTTTCTTT.

This rearrangement joins TRBV29-1 to TRBJ2-5; tentatively, D is TRBD1 (6 bases). Germline loops: CDR1 SQVTM, CDR2 ANQGSEA. V lost 5 bases and J lost 4, with 14 bases in between. This CDR3 region has 13 residues. CDR3 sequence reads: CSVTTGYGETQYF. The CDR3 bases are TGCAGCGTTACCACAGGGTACGGAGAGACCCAGTACTTC. The full variable domain, with the rest looked up from reference TRBV29-1 and TRBJ2-5, is SAVISQKPSRDICQRGTSLTIQCQVDSQVTMMFWYRQQPGQSLTLIATANQGSEATYESGFVIDKFPISRPNLTFSTLTVSNMSPEDSSIYLCSVTTGYGETQYFGPGTRLLVL.

The count of this clonotype is one. This sequence joins TRBV7-6 and TRBJ2-7; 8 bases are shared with TRBD2. With 4 bases clipped from V and 6 bases from J, the junction kept 11 bases outside the gene matches. CDR3 length: 15 residues. Germline CDR1 and CDR2: SGHVS and FNYEAQ. In DNA, the CDR3 is TGTGCCAGCAGCTCGGGGGGGCGAGCTCGGGGCGAGCAGTACTTC. It specifies CASSSGGRARGEQYF.